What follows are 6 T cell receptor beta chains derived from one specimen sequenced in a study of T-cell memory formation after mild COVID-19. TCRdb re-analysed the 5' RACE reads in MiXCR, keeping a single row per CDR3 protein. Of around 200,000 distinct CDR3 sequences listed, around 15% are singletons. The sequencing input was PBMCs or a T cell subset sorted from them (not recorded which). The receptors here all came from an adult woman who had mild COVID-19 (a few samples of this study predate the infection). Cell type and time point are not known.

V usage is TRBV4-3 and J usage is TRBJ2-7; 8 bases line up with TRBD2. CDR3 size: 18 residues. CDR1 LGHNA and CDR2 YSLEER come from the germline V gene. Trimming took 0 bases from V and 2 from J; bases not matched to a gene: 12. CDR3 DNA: TGCGCCAGCAGCCAAGATTTCTTTTGGGCGGGAGGTACCTACGAGCAGTACTTC. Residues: CASSQDFFWAGGTYEQYF.

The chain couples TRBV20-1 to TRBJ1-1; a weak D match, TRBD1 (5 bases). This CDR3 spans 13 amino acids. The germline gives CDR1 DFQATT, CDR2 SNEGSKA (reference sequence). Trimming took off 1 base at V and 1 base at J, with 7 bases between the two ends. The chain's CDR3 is CSARADRNTEAFF. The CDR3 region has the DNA TGCAGTGCTAGAGCTGACAGGAACACTGAAGCTTTCTTT.

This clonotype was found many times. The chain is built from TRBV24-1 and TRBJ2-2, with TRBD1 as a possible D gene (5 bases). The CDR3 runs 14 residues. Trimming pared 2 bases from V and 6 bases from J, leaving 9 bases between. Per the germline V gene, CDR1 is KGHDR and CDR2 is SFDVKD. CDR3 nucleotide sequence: TGTGCCACCAGTGATTCCAGGGTATCCGGGGAGCTGTTTTTT. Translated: CATSDSRVSGELFF.

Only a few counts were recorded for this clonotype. The CDR3 protein is CASSPGRSQETQYF. CDR3 in DNA: TGTGCCAGCAGCCCTGGCCGCTCTCAAGAGACCCAGTACTTC. The chain has TRBV7-2 and TRBJ2-5; D remains unclear. V shed 5 bases and J shed 2 bases, with 12 bases lying between them. This CDR3 is built from 14 residues. Looked up from germline, CDR1 is SGHTA and CDR2 is FQGNSA.

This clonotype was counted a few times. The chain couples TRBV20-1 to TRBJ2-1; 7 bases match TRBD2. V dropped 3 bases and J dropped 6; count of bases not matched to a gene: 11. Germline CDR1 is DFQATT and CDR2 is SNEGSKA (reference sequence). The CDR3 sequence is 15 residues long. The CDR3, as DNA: TGCAGTGCTAGTCCCGCGGGAGAGAGTTTCAATGAGCAGTTCTTC. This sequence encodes CSASPAGESFNEQFF.

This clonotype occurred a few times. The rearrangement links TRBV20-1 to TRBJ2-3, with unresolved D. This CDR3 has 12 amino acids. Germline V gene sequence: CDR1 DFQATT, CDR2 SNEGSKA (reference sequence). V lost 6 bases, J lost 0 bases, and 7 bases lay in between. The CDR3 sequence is CSAPRSTDTQYF. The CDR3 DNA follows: TGCAGTGCCCCCAGGAGCACAGATACGCAGTATTTT.